A selection of T cell receptor beta chains follows, all from one sample in a study of blood T cell repertoires in COVID-19. Profiling relied on immunoSEQ multiplex PCR, and the TCRdb table lists in-frame clones only, not all of them. Among 40,000 to 50,000 clones listed, about 82% were seen once. Material for sequencing was peripheral blood. The origin of the receptors is a woman in her sixties or seventies with acute or convalescent COVID-19. CDR3s include the opening cysteine and the closing phenylalanine or tryptophan. Fields, in order: J gene, V gene, D gene, clone size, CDR3 DNA, CDR3 protein. The D gene is left open where the match is weak. Some rows mark clone size as missing; the rest say once, few, many or name a class of expanded clone.

TRBJ2-7	TRBV6-5	TRBD2	-	TGTGCCAGCAGTTCCTATAGCGGGAGCCCCTACGAGCAGTACTTC	CASSSYSGSPYEQYF
TRBJ2-1	TRBV7-3	TRBD2	-	TGTGCCAGCAGCGGGACTAGCGGAGAATACAATGAGCAGTTCTTC	CASSGTSGEYNEQFF
TRBJ1-1	TRBV5-4	-	-	TGTGCCAGCAGCTTGGCCCCCGGGACTGACACTGAAGCTTTCTTT	CASSLAPGTDTEAFF
TRBJ1-2	TRBV6-5	TRBD1	-	TGTGCCAGCAGGGCAGACAGGGCGGGAGGCTACACCTTC	CASRADRAGGYTF
TRBJ1-6	TRBV3-1/TRBV3-2	TRBD1	-	TGTGCCAGCAGCCCTACCGGGACAGTGGGACATTCACCCCTCCACTTT	CASSPTGTVGHSPLHF
TRBJ2-5	TRBV19	-	-	TGTGCCAGTAGTGGGCAGGGGGGGACCCAGTACTTC	CASSGQGGTQYF
TRBJ1-6	TRBV28	TRBD1	-	TGTGCCAGCAGTTTAGCTGACAGGGCCAATTCACCCCTCCACTTT	CASSLADRANSPLHF
TRBJ1-1	TRBV7-8	-	-	TGTGCCAGCAGCTTAGCCCCTGGGGGGTTGCACACTGAAGCTTTCTTT	CASSLAPGGLHTEAFF
TRBJ2-5	TRBV7-3	-	-	TGTGCCAGCAGCTTAACGGGGAGAGAGCAAGAGACCCAGTACTTC	CASSLTGREQETQYF
TRBJ1-1	TRBV7-3	-	-	TGTGCCAGCAGCTTAATTGCAGGGGCCACTGAAGCTTTCTTT	CASSLIAGATEAFF
TRBJ2-5	TRBV5-5	-	-	TGTGCCAGCAGCTTGGACCCGGGCCAAGAGACCCAGTACTTC	CASSLDPGQETQYF
TRBJ2-4	TRBV14	-	-	TGTGCCAGCAGCCAGCGTGAAGCTGATGCCAAAAACATTCAGTACTTC	CASSQREADAKNIQYF
TRBJ2-1	TRBV11-2	TRBD2	-	TGTGCCAGCAAGGGACTAGCCCTTGGGATATCCTACAATGAGCAGTTCTTC	CASKGLALGISYNEQFF
TRBJ1-2	TRBV6-1	-	-	TGTGCCAGCAGTGAATTTAACAATTATGGCTACACCTTC	CASSEFNNYGYTF
TRBJ1-1	TRBV10-3	TRBD1	-	TGTGCCATCAGCCCCGGGACAGGGAAAATGAACACTGAAGCTTTCTTT	CAISPGTGKMNTEAFF
TRBJ1-3	TRBV4-1	-	-	TGCGCCAGCAGCCACCCAGGGTGGACCTCCTTGGACTCTGGAAACACCATATATTTT	CASSHPGWTSLDSGNTIYF
TRBJ2-5	TRBV28	-	-	TGTGCCAGCAGTTTATCAGGGCCCCAAGAGACCCAGTACTTC	CASSLSGPQETQYF
TRBJ2-7	TRBV2	TRBD1	-	TGTGCCAGTGGGACAGCAGCTACCTACGAGCAGTACTTC	CASGTAATYEQYF
TRBJ1-1	TRBV29-1	TRBD1	once	TGCAGCGTTGCCCATTTAGGGGGCGGGAACACTGAAGCTTTCTTT	CSVAHLGGGNTEAFF
TRBJ2-1	TRBV30	TRBD2	-	TGTGCCTGGAGGTCCGGGACTAGTCGTTACAATGAGCAGTTCTTC	CAWRSGTSRYNEQFF
TRBJ1-1	TRBV18	TRBD1	-	TGTGCCAGCTCACCACTACAGGGGGTATTCACTGAAGCTTTCTTT	CASSPLQGVFTEAFF
TRBJ2-7	TRBV6-5	-	-	TGTGCCAGCAGCCTAGGCCTCCTAGAAACGTTTTGGTTC	CASSLGLLETFWF
TRBJ2-1	TRBV28	TRBD2	-	TGTGCCAGCAGCGAGCGGGGGGTCTACAATGAGCAGTTCTTC	CASSERGVYNEQFF
TRBJ1-2	TRBV7-9	TRBD1	-	TGTGCCAGCAGCCCAGAGACAGGGGACTATGGCTACACCTTC	CASSPETGDYGYTF
TRBJ1-6	TRBV25-1	TRBD1	-	TGTGCCAGCAGTGACGGACAGGGGGTCTATTCACCCCTCCACTTT	CASSDGQGVYSPLHF
TRBJ1-1	TRBV6-5	TRBD1	-	TGTGCCAGCAGTCGGGGTGGACAGGGGATGACTGAAGCTTTCTTT	CASSRGGQGMTEAFF
TRBJ2-1	TRBV7-2	TRBD2	-	TGTGCCAGCAGCCCCCAGGGAGCGGGGGTCTACAATGAGCAGTTCTTC	CASSPQGAGVYNEQFF
TRBJ1-4	TRBV5-3	TRBD1	-	TGTGCCAGAAGCTCGATTCACAGGGGTGGGAGGAGAGCAACTAATGAAAAACTGTTTTTT	CARSSIHRGGRRATNEKLFF
TRBJ2-3	TRBV27	-	-	TGTGCCAGCAGTCTGGCAGGGGCGGATACGCAGTATTTT	CASSLAGADTQYF
TRBJ1-5	TRBV28	-	once	TGTGCCAGCAGTTTCGGTCTAGCAGATCAGCCCCAGCATTTT	CASSFGLADQPQHF
TRBJ1-1	TRBV19	-	-	TGTGCCAGTAGTATAGCATTCATCCCTAAAGCCACGGGTACTGAAGCTTTCTTT	CASSIAFIPKATGTEAFF
TRBJ1-1	TRBV5-4	-	once	TGTGCCAGCAGCTGGGCAACCCGCACTGAAGCTTTCTTT	CASSWATRTEAFF
TRBJ1-1	TRBV29-1	TRBD1	-	TGCAGCGTTGACAGGGGGATGATGGCTGAAGCTTTCTTT	CSVDRGMMAEAFF
TRBJ1-4	TRBV5-1	TRBD1	-	TGCGCCAGCAGCCTGGACAGGGGTAGAGAAAAACTGTTTTTT	CASSLDRGREKLFF
TRBJ1-2	TRBV7-9	TRBD1	-	TGTGCCAGCAGCTTAGGGACAGGGGATTATGGCTACACCTTC	CASSLGTGDYGYTF
TRBJ1-3	TRBV18	-	few	TGTGCCAGCTCACCTGGAGCGGGCGGAAACACCATATATTTT	CASSPGAGGNTIYF
TRBJ2-7	TRBV2	TRBD2	-	TGTGCCAGCAGTGAAGCGGGGGGGATTTACGAGCAGTACTTC	CASSEAGGIYEQYF
TRBJ2-7	TRBV6-2/TRBV6-3	-	-	TGTGCCAGCAGTTACCGGGGGTTAGGAGACAGGGACTACGAGCAGTACTTC	CASSYRGLGDRDYEQYF
TRBJ2-2	TRBV5-1	TRBD1	-	TGCGCCAGCAGTACGCGACAGGGGTTGACCGGGGAGCTGTTTTTT	CASSTRQGLTGELFF
TRBJ1-5	TRBV7-2	-	once	TGTGCCAGCAGCTTAGCTCGACAGTTCAATCAGCCCCAGCATTTT	CASSLARQFNQPQHF
TRBJ1-1	TRBV6-4	-	-	TGTGCCACCCGGTTTGGTCCTGAAGCTTTCTTT	CATRFGPEAFF
TRBJ1-1	TRBV6-5	-	-	TGTGCCAGCAGTTACCTTGGAAGGGAGAATGAAGCTTTCTTT	CASSYLGRENEAFF
TRBJ1-5	TRBV19	-	-	TGTGCCTGTGCTGGGGGGGGAGGACAGCCCCAGCATTTT	CACAGGGGQPQHF
TRBJ2-1	TRBV18	TRBD2	-	TGTGCCAGCGGTCTCTCGAAAAGGGCGGGAGGGCCGGACGAGCAGTTCTTC	CASGLSKRAGGPDEQFF
TRBJ2-1	TRBV11-1	TRBD1	-	TGTGCCAGCAGCCCGGGACAGTACAACAATGAGCAGTTCTTC	CASSPGQYNNEQFF
TRBJ1-2	TRBV28	TRBD1	-	TGTGCCAGCAGTTTGGGGACAGGTGGCTACACCTTC	CASSLGTGGYTF
TRBJ2-2	TRBV30	-	-	TGTGCCCGGCGGGGCACCGGGGAGCTGTTTTTT	CARRGTGELFF
TRBJ1-5	TRBV9	-	-	TGTGCCAGCAGCGCGGGGGTAGGGGGCAATCAGCCCCAGCATTTT	CASSAGVGGNQPQHF
TRBJ2-1	TRBV29-1	TRBD2	-	TGCAGCGGGTATAGCGGGAGGAAAGACAATGAGCAGTTCTTC	CSGYSGRKDNEQFF
TRBJ1-3	TRBV7-9	-	-	TGTGCCAGCAGCTCAGGGCCCACGGTACAGGTATCAACTGGAAACACCATATATTTT	CASSSGPTVQVSTGNTIYF
TRBJ1-1	TRBV11-3	-	-	TGTGCCAGCAGCCCGGGGGACGGCCGTGAAGCTTTCTTT	CASSPGDGREAFF
TRBJ2-2	TRBV24-1	-	-	TGTGCCACCAGTGATTCCAACAGGGTTCCCGGGGAGCTGTTTTTT	CATSDSNRVPGELFF
TRBJ1-1	TRBV6-6	-	few	TGTGCCAGCAGTTACTTAAGAGTGAACACTGAAGCTTTCTTT	CASSYLRVNTEAFF
TRBJ1-2	TRBV24-1	TRBD1	-	TGTGCCACCAGTGCCCGGGACGACAGGGGGAGATGGAGCTACACCTTC	CATSARDDRGRWSYTF
TRBJ2-3	TRBV7-3	TRBD2	-	TGTGCCAGCAGCTTTTCCGGGGGGGCGAAAGATACGCAGTATTTT	CASSFSGGAKDTQYF